These 16 T cell receptor beta chains came from one sample sequenced in a study of OX40 agonist ivuxolimab in advanced cancers. Clones were read by immunoSEQ multiplex PCR, and TCRdb kept only the in-frame ones, dropping some. The sample lists 70,000 to 95,000 clones, 70% to 90% seen once, with under 4% in the top ten. The sequences come from CD4+ or CD8+ T cells sorted from blood, collected in a trial of the OX40 agonist ivuxolimab. The source is an adult with an advanced solid tumor such as melanoma, head and neck, liver or kidney cancer.

The V and J genes are TRBV7-6 and TRBJ1-2; TRBD1 is a possible D gene (5 bases). This CDR3 is 13 amino acids long. Germline assignment: CDR1 SGHVS and CDR2 FNYEAQ. V lost 5 bases to trimming and J lost 5 bases, with 12 bases between them. The CDR3 DNA sequence: TGTGCCAGCAGCCCCGGACAACCTTATGGCTACACCTTC. As protein: CASSPGQPYGYTF.

This rearrangement joins TRBV2 to TRBJ2-3; a weak D match, TRBD1 (5 bases). Trimming left V 7 bases short and J 3 bases short, with 14 bases between. The CDR3 extends over 14 amino acids. Germline-derived CDR1 and CDR2 are SNHLY and FYNNEI. CDR3 nucleotides: TGTGCCAGCAAGCAGGGATTCGGGACAGATACGCAGTATTTT. This sequence encodes CASKQGFGTDTQYF.

The gene calls are TRBV23-1 and TRBJ2-5; D gene uncertain. TRBV23-1 is identified as an open reading frame with a role that is uncertain. This CDR3 comprises 15 residues. Trimming left V 0 bases short and J 2 bases short, with 10 bases between. For the CDR3, the DNA is TGCGCCAGCAGTCAATCAAGGGCCAGGCAAGAGACCCAGTACTTC. Translation gives CASSQSRARQETQYF.

The chain is built from TRBV2 and TRBJ1-1; D might be TRBD1 (5 bases). This CDR3 comprises 12 residues. V shed 10 bases and J shed 8 bases, with 17 bases lying between them. Germline CDR1 reads SNHLY; CDR2 reads FYNNEI. CDR3 amino acids: CATTHDRQEAFF. The CDR3 nucleotides read TGTGCCACCACACACGACAGACAAGAAGCTTTCTTT. The whole variable domain, remainder taken from reference TRBV2 and TRBJ1-1, is EPEVTQTPSHQVTQMGQEVILRCVPISNHLYFYWYRQILGQKVEFLVSFYNNEISEKSEIFDDQFSVERPDGSNFTLKIRSTKLEDSAMYFCATTHDRQEAFFGQGTRLTVV.

The chain is built from TRBV9 and TRBJ2-3; D not certain. V was clipped by 4 bases and J by 0 bases, with 15 bases between them. CDR3 length: 16 amino acids. Germline V lookup: CDR1 SGDLS, CDR2 YYNGEE. The chain's CDR3 is CASSLNGWASTDTQYF. For the CDR3, the DNA is TGTGCCAGCAGCCTAAACGGGTGGGCTAGCACAGATACGCAGTATTTT.

The V gene is TRBV7-3, the J gene TRBJ2-1; TRBD1 matches at 7 bases. CDR3 size: 15 residues. The V gene end was trimmed by 3 bases and the J gene end by 3 bases; junction bases not matched to a gene: 5. Germline assignment: CDR1 SGHTA and CDR2 FQGTGA. CDR3 amino acids: CASSFIRGNYNEQFF. The CDR3 bases are TGTGCCAGCAGCTTTATCAGGGGGAACTACAATGAGCAGTTCTTC.

This clone showed up just a few times. In DNA, the CDR3 is TGTGCCAGCTCACAGGACAGGGGCTCCTACGAGCAGTACTTC. It codes for CASSQDRGSYEQYF. The rearrangement links TRBV18 to TRBJ2-7, with 9 positions matching TRBD1. Germline V gene sequence: CDR1 KGHSH, CDR2 LQKENI. V dropped 4 bases and J dropped 0; count of bases not matched to a gene: 1. The CDR3 runs to 14 residues.

The chain uses TRBV5-4 and TRBJ1-1, with 7 bases matching TRBD1. J was trimmed by 0 bases and V by 1 base; bases with no gene match: 0. The CDR3 is made up of 14 amino acids. Looked up from germline, CDR1 is SGHNT and CDR2 is YYREEE (reference sequence). CDR3 protein: CASSLQGVNTEAFF. For the CDR3, the DNA is TGTGCCAGCAGCTTGCAGGGGGTGAACACTGAAGCTTTCTTT.

The V and J genes are TRBV2 and TRBJ2-7; possible D gene TRBD2, 5 bases. Germline V gives CDR1 SNHLY, CDR2 FYNNEI. Trimming took 7 bases from V and 2 from J, leaving 18 bases between them. The CDR3 runs to 15 residues. The CDR3 DNA reads as TGTGCCAGCAAGAAGCGGATCGACCCAACCTACGAGCAGTACTTC. Translated: CASKKRIDPTYEQYF.

The chain recombines TRBV6-5 with TRBJ2-5; 8 nucleotides line up with TRBD1. The CDR3 spans 13 residues. Germline CDR1 reads MNHEY; CDR2 reads SVGAGI. V was clipped by 4 bases and J by 11 bases; unmatched bases: 9. The CDR3 DNA reads TGTGCCAGCAGTTTAGGTGGACAGGGAGAGCAGTACTTC. It is translated as CASSLGGQGEQYF.

The chain employs TRBV11-3 and TRBJ2-2; the D gene is possibly TRBD1 (5 bases). CDR3 length: 16 amino acids. The V and J ends lost 1 base and 0 bases respectively, with 9 bases between them. Germline values: CDR1 SGHNT, CDR2 YENEEA. The CDR3 coding sequence is TGTGCCAGCAGCTTAGGGGGCCAGACGAACACCGGGGAGCTGTTTTTT. As protein: CASSLGGQTNTGELFF.

The chain carries TRBV25-1 and TRBJ2-7, with 9 nucleotides matching TRBD2. From germline, CDR1 is MGHDK and CDR2 SYGVNS. This CDR3 region has 14 residues. V gave up 6 bases and J gave up 2 bases; unmatched junction bases: 5. As DNA, the CDR3 is TGTGCCAGCAGGGACGCGGGGGGGGCCTACGAGCAGTACTTC. Translation gives CASRDAGGAYEQYF.

The CDR3 spells CASRGQTNTEAFF. As DNA, the CDR3 is TGTGCCAGCAGGGGACAGACTAACACTGAAGCTTTCTTT. The chain employs TRBV25-1 and TRBJ1-1; 7 bases match TRBD1. This CDR3 region has 13 residues. Germline V gene lookup returns CDR1 MGHDK and CDR2 SYGVNS. V shed 6 bases and J 2 bases; nucleotides not matched to a gene: 3.

V usage is TRBV5-5 and J usage is TRBJ2-7; possible D gene TRBD2, 5 bases. Germline V lookup: CDR1 SGHKS, CDR2 YYEKEE (reference sequence). The CDR3 has 15 amino acids. The germline V and J ends were trimmed by 5 bases and 0 bases, with 15 bases remaining between them. CDR3 sequence (DNA): TGTGCCAGCAGTATACAGTGGACTGGCTCCTACGAGCAGTACTTC. This encodes CASSIQWTGSYEQYF.

The J gene is TRBJ2-7, the V gene TRBV19, with TRBD1 matching over 10 bases. The V and J ends lost 3 bases and 2 bases, in that order; junction bases with no gene match: 4. Germline V gene data show CDR1 as LNHDA and CDR2 as SQIVND (reference sequence). The CDR3 is made up of 15 amino acids. CDR3 protein: CASSITGTGAYEQYF. The DNA of the CDR3 is TGTGCCAGTAGTATCACCGGGACAGGGGCCTACGAGCAGTACTTC.

CDR3 amino acids: CASSLASGELFF. DNA for the CDR3: TGTGCCAGCAGCCTGGCTTCCGGGGAGCTGTTTTTT. This chain joins TRBV7-3 and TRBJ2-2, with D uncertain. This CDR3 region has 12 residues. The V end was cut by 5 bases, the J end by 6 bases, with 7 bases between. Germline loops: CDR1 SGHTA, CDR2 FQGTGA.